This T cell receptor (beta chain) was captured in a study of cytotoxic CD8 clonotypes in ibrutinib-treated CLL. The germline V gene encodes CDR1 SGHRS and CDR2 YFSETQ. Trimming shortened V by 4 bases and J by 7 bases, and 14 bases separated the two germline ends. CDR3 length equals 13 residues. TCRdb keeps only in-frame clones here, not all; method: immunoSEQ multiplex PCR. The sample includes 6,500 to 7,000 clones, roughly three quarters of them seen just once. This material consisted of PBMCs, taken before ibrutinib treatment. The V gene is TRBV5-1, the J gene TRBJ1-2; no reliable D call. This clonotype originated in a human donor with chronic lymphocytic leukemia. The CDR3 DNA sequence: TGCGCCAGCAGCCCGGCCGGACTCATTGGCTACACCTTC. Amino acid sequence: CASSPAGLIGYTF.